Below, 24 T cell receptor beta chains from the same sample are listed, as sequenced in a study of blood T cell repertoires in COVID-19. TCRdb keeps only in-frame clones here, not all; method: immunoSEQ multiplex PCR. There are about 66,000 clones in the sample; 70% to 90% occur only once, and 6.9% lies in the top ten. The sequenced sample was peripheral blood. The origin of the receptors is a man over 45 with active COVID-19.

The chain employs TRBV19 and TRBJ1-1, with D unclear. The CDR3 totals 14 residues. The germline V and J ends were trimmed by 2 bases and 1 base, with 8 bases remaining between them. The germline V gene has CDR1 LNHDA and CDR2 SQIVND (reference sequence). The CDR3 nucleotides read TGTGCCAGTAGTATACACTATCCGAACACTGAAGCTTTCTTT. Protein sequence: CASSIHYPNTEAFF.

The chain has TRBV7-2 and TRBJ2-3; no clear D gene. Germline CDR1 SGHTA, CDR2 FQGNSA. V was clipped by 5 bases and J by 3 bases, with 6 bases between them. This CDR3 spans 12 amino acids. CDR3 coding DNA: TGTGCCAGCAGCGTTAGAACAGATACGCAGTATTTT. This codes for CASSVRTDTQYF.

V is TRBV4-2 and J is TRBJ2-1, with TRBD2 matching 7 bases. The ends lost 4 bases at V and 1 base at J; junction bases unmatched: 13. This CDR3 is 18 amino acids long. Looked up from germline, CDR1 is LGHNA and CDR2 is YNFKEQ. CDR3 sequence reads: CASSPLFQPSGSYNEQFF. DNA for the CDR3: TGTGCCAGCAGCCCCCTGTTCCAACCTAGCGGATCCTACAATGAGCAGTTCTTC.

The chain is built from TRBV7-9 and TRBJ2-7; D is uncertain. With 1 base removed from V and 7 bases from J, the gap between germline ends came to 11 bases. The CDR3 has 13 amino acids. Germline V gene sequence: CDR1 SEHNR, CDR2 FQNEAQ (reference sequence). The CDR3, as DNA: TGTGCCAGCAGCTTAGTTTCCGCGGAGGAGCAGTACGTC. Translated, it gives CASSLVSAEEQYV.

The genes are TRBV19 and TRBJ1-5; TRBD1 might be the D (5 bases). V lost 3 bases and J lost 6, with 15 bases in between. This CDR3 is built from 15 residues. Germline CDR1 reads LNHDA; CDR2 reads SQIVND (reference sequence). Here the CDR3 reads CASSMQGTLGQPQHF. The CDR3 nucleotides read TGTGCCAGTAGTATGCAGGGTACGTTGGGTCAGCCCCAGCATTTT.

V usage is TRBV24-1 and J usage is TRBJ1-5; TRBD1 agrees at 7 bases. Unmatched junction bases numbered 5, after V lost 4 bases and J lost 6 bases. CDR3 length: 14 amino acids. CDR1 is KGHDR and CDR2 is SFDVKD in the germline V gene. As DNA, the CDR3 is TGTGCCACCAGTGAGACAGGGCTCGGTCAGCCCCAGCATTTT. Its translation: CATSETGLGQPQHF.

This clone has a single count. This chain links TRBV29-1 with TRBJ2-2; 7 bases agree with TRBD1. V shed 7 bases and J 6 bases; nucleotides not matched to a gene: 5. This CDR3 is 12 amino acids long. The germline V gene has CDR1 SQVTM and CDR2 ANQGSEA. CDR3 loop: CSATGQPGELFF. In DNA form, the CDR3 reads TGCAGCGCAACGGGACAGCCCGGGGAGCTGTTTTTT.

The CDR3 DNA reads TGTGCCAGCAGATTAAGGGGACTGGAGACTGAAGCTTTCTTT. This gives the protein CASRLRGLETEAFF. V and J are TRBV7-2 and TRBJ1-1; possible D gene TRBD1, 5 bases. Germline-derived CDR1 and CDR2 are SGHTA and FQGNSA. CDR3 length: 14 residues. The ends were cut back, 6 bases at V and 5 bases at J, with 16 bases in the middle.

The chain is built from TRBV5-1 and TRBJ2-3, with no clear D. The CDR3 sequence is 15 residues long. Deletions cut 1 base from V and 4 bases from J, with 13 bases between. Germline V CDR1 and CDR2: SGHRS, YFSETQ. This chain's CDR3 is CASSLSEYPADTQYF. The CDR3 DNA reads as TGCGCCAGCAGCTTGAGTGAGTACCCGGCAGATACGCAGTATTTT.

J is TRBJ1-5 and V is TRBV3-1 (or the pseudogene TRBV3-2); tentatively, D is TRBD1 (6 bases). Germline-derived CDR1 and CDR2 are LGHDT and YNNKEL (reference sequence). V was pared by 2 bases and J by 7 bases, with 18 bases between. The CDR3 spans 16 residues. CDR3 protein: CASSQFPRQGPQPQHF. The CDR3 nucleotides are TGTGCCAGCAGCCAATTCCCGCGGCAGGGGCCGCAGCCCCAGCATTTT.

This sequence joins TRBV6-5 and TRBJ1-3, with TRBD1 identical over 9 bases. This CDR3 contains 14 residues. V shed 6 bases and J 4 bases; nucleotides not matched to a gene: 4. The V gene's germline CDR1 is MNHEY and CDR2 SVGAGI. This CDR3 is CASRDTGGGNTIYF. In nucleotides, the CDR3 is TGTGCCAGCAGGGATACAGGGGGCGGAAACACCATATATTTT.

Written as DNA, the CDR3 is TGTGCCAGCAGCAGTACTAACTATGGCTACACCTTC. Protein product: CASSSTNYGYTF. V is TRBV12-3 or TRBV12-4 and J is TRBJ1-2; D is undetermined. CDR3 length: 12 amino acids. Trimming shortened V by 6 bases and J by 0 bases, and 5 bases separated the two germline ends.

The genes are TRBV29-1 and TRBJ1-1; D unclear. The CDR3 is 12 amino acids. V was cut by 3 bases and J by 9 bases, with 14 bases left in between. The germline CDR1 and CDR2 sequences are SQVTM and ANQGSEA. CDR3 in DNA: TGCAGCGTTGATAATTCACAGTGGAAAGCTTTCTTT. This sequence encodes CSVDNSQWKAFF.

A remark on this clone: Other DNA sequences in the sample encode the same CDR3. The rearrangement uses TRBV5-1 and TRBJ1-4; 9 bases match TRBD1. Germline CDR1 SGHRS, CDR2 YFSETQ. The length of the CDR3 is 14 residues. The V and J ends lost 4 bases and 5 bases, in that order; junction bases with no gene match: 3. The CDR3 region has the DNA TGCGCCAGCAGCCCAGGACAGGGGAATGAAAAACTGTTTTTT. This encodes CASSPGQGNEKLFF.

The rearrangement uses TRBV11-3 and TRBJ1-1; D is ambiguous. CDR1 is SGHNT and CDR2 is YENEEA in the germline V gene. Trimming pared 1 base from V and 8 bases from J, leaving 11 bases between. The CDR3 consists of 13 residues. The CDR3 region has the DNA TGTGCCAGCAGCTTAGTGGGAGGGAGGGAAGCTTTCTTT. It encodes CASSLVGGREAFF.

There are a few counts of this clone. DNA for the CDR3: TGTGCCAGTAGTAAGGGACTAGCGGAGCAGTACGTC. The encoded protein is CASSKGLAEQYV. The rearrangement uses TRBV19 and TRBJ2-7, with 10 bases matching TRBD2. The V gene's germline CDR1 is LNHDA and CDR2 SQIVND (reference sequence). The J segment lost 7 bases and the V segment lost 4 bases, leaving 1 base of the junction unmatched. This CDR3 comprises 12 residues.

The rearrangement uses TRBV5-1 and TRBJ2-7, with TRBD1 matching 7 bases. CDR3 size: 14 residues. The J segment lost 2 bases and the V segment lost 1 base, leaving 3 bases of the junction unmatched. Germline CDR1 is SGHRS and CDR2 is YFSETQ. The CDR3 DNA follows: TGCGCCAGCAGCTTGACAGGGGCGGCCTACGAGCAGTACTTC. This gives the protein CASSLTGAAYEQYF.

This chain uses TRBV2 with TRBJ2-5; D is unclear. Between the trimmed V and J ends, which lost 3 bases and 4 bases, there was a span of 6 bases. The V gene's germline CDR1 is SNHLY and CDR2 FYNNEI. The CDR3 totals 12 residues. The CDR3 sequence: CASSDRAETQYF. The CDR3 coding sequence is TGTGCCAGCAGTGACCGCGCAGAGACCCAGTACTTC.

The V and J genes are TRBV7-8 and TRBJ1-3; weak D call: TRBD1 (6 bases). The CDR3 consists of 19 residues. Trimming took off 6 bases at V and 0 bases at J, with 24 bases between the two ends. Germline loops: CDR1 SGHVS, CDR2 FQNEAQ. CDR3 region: CASSRRRGYRNFSGNTIYF. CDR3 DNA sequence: TGTGCCAGCAGTCGTAGAAGGGGGTACAGAAACTTCTCTGGAAACACCATATATTTT.

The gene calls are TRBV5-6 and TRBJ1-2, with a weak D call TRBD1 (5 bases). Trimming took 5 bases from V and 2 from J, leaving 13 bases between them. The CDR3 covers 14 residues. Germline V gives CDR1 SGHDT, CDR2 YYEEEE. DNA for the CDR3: TGTGCCAGCAGTCGTGCGACAGTAAACTATGGCTACACCTTC. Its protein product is CASSRATVNYGYTF.

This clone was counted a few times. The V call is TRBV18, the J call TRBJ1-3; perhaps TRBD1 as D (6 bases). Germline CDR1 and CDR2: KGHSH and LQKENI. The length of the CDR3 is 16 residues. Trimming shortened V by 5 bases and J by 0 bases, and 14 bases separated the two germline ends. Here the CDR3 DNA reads TGTGCCAGCTCAGAACCAGGACAGAGCTCTGGAAACACCATATATTTT. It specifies CASSEPGQSSGNTIYF.

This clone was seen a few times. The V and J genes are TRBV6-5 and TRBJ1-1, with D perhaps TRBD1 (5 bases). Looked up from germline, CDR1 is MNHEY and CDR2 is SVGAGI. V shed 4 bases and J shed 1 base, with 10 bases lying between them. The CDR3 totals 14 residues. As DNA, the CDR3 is TGTGCCAGCAGTTCGACAGTGCCGAACACTGAAGCTTTCTTT. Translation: CASSSTVPNTEAFF.

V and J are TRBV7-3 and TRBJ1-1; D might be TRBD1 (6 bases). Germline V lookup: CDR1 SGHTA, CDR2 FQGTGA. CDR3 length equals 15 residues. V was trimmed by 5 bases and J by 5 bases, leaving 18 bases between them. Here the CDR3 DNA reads TGTGCCAGCAGCCCCCCGGGACAAAAACCAACTGAAGCTTTCTTT. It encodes CASSPPGQKPTEAFF.

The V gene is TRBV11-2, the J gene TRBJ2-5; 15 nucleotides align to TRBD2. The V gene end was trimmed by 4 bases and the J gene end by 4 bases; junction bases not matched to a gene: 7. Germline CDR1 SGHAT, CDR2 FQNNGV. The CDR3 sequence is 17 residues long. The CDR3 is CASSSGLAGGQGETQYF. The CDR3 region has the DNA TGTGCCAGCAGCTCCGGACTAGCGGGGGGGCAAGGAGAGACCCAGTACTTC.